The clone carrying this T cell receptor (beta chain) was seen once. These data originate in a study of control samples from healthy donors and cancer patients. Assay: immunoSEQ multiplex PCR; the TCRdb copy retains only in-frame clones and omits some. The table lists some 120,000 clones, about 91% of them singletons, with 8.6% in the top ten. The V end was cut by 5 bases, the J end by 3 bases, with 13 bases between. The CDR3 spans 15 residues. Germline CDR1 KGHDR, CDR2 SFDVKD. This clonotype originated in a young man in good health. The source material was blood. V is TRBV24-1 and J is TRBJ1-5; TRBD1 might be the D (5 bases). The CDR3 region is CATSGGRIPNQPQHF. CDR3 DNA sequence: TGTGCCACCAGTGGGGGACGGATCCCCAATCAGCCCCAGCATTTT.